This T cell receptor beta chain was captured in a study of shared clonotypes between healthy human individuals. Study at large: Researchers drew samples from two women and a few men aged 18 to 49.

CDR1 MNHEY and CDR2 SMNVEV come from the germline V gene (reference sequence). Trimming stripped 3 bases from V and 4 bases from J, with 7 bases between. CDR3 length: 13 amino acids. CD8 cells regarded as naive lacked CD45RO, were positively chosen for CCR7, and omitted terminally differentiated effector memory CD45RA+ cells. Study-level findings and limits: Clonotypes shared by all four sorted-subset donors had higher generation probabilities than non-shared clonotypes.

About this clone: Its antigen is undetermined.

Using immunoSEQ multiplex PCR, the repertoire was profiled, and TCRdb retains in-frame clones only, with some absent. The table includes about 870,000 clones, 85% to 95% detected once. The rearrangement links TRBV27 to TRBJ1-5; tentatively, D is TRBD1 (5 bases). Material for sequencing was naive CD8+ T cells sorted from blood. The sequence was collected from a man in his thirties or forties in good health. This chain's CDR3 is CASSLGENQPQHF. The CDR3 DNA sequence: TGTGCCAGCAGTTTGGGGGAGAATCAGCCCCAGCATTTT.